The 13 T cell receptor beta chains given below trace back to one sample, sequenced in a study of tumor and adjacent non-tumor tissue in lung cancer (dated by TCRdb to about 2018). Libraries came from multiplex PCR. Sequenced on an Illumina HiSeq 2500. Following protocols modified from ARM-PCR, the researchers constructed TCRbeta libraries through three rounds of nested PCR with primers (Table S4). The public reads were run again by TCRdb, first through fastp at Q25 and then through MiXCR, and only productive beta chains were kept. Duplicate CDR3 protein sequences are folded into a single record with the most common DNA and genes. This sample is represented by about 110,000 distinct CDR3 sequences; roughly 75% of them were singletons. In total, the top ten clones hold 30% to 45% of the sample. RNA was isolated from bulk, unsorted tissue, and RNA quality was assessed with a NanoDrop ND-1000 and an Agilent 2100.

The sample was lung tumor tissue. The receptors originated from a woman aged 60-75 years with non-small cell lung cancer.

Concerning this clonotype itself: The junction does not match germline at one end; this may be a read error. The chain joins TRBV11-3 to TRBJ2-5; 12 nucleotides line up with TRBD1. Germline CDR1 is SGHNT and CDR2 is YENEEA. The CDR3 is 16 residues long. The CDR3 is CASSFSGTGGSETQYF. DNA of the CDR3: TGTGCCAGTAGCTTCTCCGGGACAGGGGGCTCAGAGACCCAGTACTTC.

Notes on this clonotype: The junction and the germline gene differ at one end; a read error may be behind it. The chain couples TRBV28 to TRBJ1-4; D not resolved. Germline CDR1 MDHEN, CDR2 SYDVKM. The CDR3 consists of 14 residues. The CDR3 DNA reads TGTGCCTGCAGTTTGCCTACTCCGAGTGAAAAACTGTTTTTT. It encodes CACSLPTPSEKLFF.

This clonotype has only a few counts. Because the CDR3 is missing its conserved closing phenylalanine or tryptophan, this is likely a read error. V and J are TRBV11-2 and TRBJ2-3; D is undetermined. This CDR3 has 11 amino acids. V was shortened by 5 bases and J by 7 bases, with 7 bases between the two germline ends. Looked up from germline, CDR1 is SGHAT and CDR2 is FQNNGV. The DNA of the CDR3 is TGTGCCAGCAGCATAACACATACGCAGTATCTT. Its protein product is CASSITHTQYL.

Turning to this clonotype: It may be a read error: a sequence one base away is much more abundant. The CDR3 region is CASSLMGVNTEELFF. CDR3 bases: TGTGCCAGCAGTTTAATGGGTGTAAACACCGAGGAGCTGTTTTTT. The V gene is TRBV6-5, the J gene TRBJ2-2; D gene ambiguous. This CDR3 is 15 amino acids long. The germline V gene has CDR1 MNHEY and CDR2 SVGAGI.

About this clonotype itself: Lacking the conserved final phenylalanine or tryptophan, this CDR3 likely reflects a read error. The V call is TRBV5-6, the J call TRBJ2-7; D could derive from TRBD1 or TRBD2 (5 bases each). The V gene's germline CDR1 is SGHDT and CDR2 YYEEEE. The CDR3 spans 12 residues. V lost 2 bases and J lost 3, with 6 bases in between. This CDR3 is CASSFGGYEQYL. The DNA of the CDR3 is TGTGCCAGCAGCTTTGGGGGCTACGAGCAGTACTTA.

This clonotype was picked up many times. The chain carries TRBV29-1 and TRBJ1-1, with 7 bases identical to TRBD1. CDR3 length equals 11 residues. Trimming removed 5 bases from V and 7 bases from J; junction bases left unmatched: 4. Germline V gives CDR1 SQVTM, CDR2 ANQGSEA. CDR3 in amino acids: CSVQGGGEAFF. The CDR3 DNA reads as TGCAGCGTTCAAGGGGGCGGTGAAGCTTTCTTT.

As to this clonotype: The germline gene is not matched at one end of the junction; a read error may be the cause. This chain uses TRBV7-9 with TRBJ1-6; D uncertain. CDR1 is SEHNR and CDR2 is FQNEAQ in the germline V gene (reference sequence). This CDR3 has 14 amino acids. CDR3 in amino acids: CANSLDDYVSPLHF. The CDR3, as DNA: TGTGCCAACAGCTTAGACGACTATGTTTCACCCCTCCACTTT.

A note on this clonotype: The junction does not match germline at one end; this may be a read error. The chain uses TRBV6-5 and TRBJ2-5; tentatively, D is TRBD1 or TRBD2 (5 bases each). Germline V lookup: CDR1 MNHEY, CDR2 SVGAGI. The CDR3 totals 14 residues. In DNA, the CDR3 is TGCGCCAGCAATACCCAGGGAGAGGAAGAGACCCAGTACTTC. Translated: CASNTQGEEETQYF.

This clonotype appeared a single time. One base away lies a much larger clone, so this may be a sequencing read error. V usage is TRBV29-1 and J usage is TRBJ2-5; D is perhaps TRBD2 (7 bases). CDR1 is SQVTM, CDR2 ANQGSEA, per germline. This CDR3 spans 13 amino acids. V dropped 7 bases and J dropped 7 bases, with 19 bases sitting between them. In nucleotides, the CDR3 is TGCAGCGCTTACTCCGGACGGGGGGCGACCCAGTACTTC. Translating it yields CSAYSGRGATQYF.

In the case of this clonotype: With a much larger clone just one base away, this may be a read error. J is TRBJ2-1 and V is TRBV20-1; the D gene is possibly TRBD2 (6 bases). CDR1 and CDR2 from the germline V gene are DFQATT and SNEGSKA (reference sequence). The CDR3 is 14 residues long. V was clipped by 5 bases and J by 3 bases, with 14 bases between them. CDR3 in DNA: TGCAGTGCTCCCCTCGGAGGGTACTACAATGAGCAGTTCTTC. Protein: CSAPLGGYYNEQFF.

A remark on this clonotype: The junction and the germline gene differ at one end; a read error may be behind it. This chain joins TRBV20-1 and TRBJ2-7; maybe TRBD2 (6 bases). CDR1 DFQATT and CDR2 SNEGSKA come from the germline V gene (reference sequence). The CDR3 is 12 amino acids. CDR3 protein: CRDSGQTGEQYF. Here the CDR3 DNA reads TGCAGAGATAGCGGACAAACGGGGGAGCAGTATTTC.

Note on this clonotype: Possible read error: a much larger clone is one base away. V usage is TRBV6-5 and J usage is TRBJ2-3; D unclear. Germline CDR1 reads MNHEY; CDR2 reads SVGAGI. The CDR3 has 14 amino acids. The CDR3 loop reads CPSSPQTSTDTQYF. The CDR3 coding sequence is TGTCCCAGCAGTCCCCAGACTAGCACAGATACGCAGTATTTT.

As to this clonotype: A junction boundary mismatches the germline segment, possibly from a read error. The CDR3 reads CASGRSGQGNNQPRHF. The CDR3, as DNA: TGTGCCAGCGGGAGATCCGGACAGGGGAACAATCAGCCCCGGCATTTT. The chain links TRBV6-1 to TRBJ1-5; 9 bases match TRBD1. Germline V gives CDR1 MNHNS, CDR2 SASEGT. The CDR3 extends over 16 amino acids.